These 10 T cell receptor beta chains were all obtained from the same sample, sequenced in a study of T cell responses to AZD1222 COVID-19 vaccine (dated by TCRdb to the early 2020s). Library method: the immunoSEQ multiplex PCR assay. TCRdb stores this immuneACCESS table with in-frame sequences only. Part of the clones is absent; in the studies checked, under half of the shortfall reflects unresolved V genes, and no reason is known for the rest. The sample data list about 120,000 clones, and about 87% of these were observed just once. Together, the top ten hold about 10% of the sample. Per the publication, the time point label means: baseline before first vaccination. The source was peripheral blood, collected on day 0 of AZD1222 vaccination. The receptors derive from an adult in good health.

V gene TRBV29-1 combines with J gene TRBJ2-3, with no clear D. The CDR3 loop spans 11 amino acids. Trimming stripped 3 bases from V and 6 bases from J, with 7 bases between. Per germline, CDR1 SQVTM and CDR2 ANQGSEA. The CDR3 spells CSVDLEDTQYF. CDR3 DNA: TGCAGCGTTGATCTTGAGGATACGCAGTATTTT.

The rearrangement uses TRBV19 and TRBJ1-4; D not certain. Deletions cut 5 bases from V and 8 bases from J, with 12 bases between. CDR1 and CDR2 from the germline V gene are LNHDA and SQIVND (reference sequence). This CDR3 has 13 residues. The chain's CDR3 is CASSPRTAEKLFF. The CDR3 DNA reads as TGTGCCAGTAGTCCGAGGACGGCCGAAAAACTGTTTTTT.

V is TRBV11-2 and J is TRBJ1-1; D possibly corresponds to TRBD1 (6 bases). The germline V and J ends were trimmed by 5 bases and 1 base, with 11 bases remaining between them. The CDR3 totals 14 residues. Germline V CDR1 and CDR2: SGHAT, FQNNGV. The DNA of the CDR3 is TGTGCCAGCAGCGCCCGGACAGAGAACACTGAAGCTTTCTTT. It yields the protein CASSARTENTEAFF.

The CDR3 loop is CASSLGVPGELFF. The CDR3 nucleotides read TGTGCCAGCAGCTTGGGGGTCCCCGGGGAGCTGTTTTTT. The chain combines TRBV7-9 with TRBJ2-2, with D tentatively TRBD1 or TRBD2 (5 bases each). The CDR3 extends over 13 amino acids. V shed 3 bases and J shed 6 bases, with 8 bases lying between them. CDR1 and CDR2 (germline): SEHNR, FQNEAQ (reference sequence). The whole variable domain, remainder taken from reference TRBV7-9 and TRBJ2-2, is DTGVSQNPRHKITKRGQNVTFRCDPISEHNRLYWYRQTLGQGPEFLTYFQNEAQLEKSRLLSDRFSAERPKGSFSTLEIQRTEQGDSAMYLCASSLGVPGELFFGEGSRLTVL.

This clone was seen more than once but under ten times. CDR3 in amino acids: CASSFRLTDTQYF. The DNA for the CDR3 is TGTGCCAGCAGTTTCCGACTCACAGATACGCAGTATTTT. The chain is built from TRBV12-3 or TRBV12-4 and TRBJ2-3; the D is unclear. Deletions cut 3 bases from V and 2 bases from J, with 6 bases between. The CDR3 spans 13 residues.

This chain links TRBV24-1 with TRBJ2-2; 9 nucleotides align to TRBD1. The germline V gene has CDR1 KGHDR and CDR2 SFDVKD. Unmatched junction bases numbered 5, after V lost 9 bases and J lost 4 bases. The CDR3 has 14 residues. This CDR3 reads CATGDRVSTGELFF. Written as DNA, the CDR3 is TGTGCCACCGGGGACAGGGTGAGCACCGGGGAGCTGTTTTTT.

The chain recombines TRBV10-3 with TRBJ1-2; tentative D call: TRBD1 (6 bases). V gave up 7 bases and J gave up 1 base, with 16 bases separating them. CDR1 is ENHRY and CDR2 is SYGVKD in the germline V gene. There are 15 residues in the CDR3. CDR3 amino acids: CAITAGEGGNYGYTF. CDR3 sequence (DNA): TGTGCCATCACGGCAGGGGAGGGTGGTAACTATGGCTACACCTTC.

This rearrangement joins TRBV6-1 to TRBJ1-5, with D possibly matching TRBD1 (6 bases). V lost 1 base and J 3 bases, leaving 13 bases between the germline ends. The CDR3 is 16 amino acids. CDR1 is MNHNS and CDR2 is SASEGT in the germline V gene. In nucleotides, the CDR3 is TGTGCCAGCAGTGAAGTAAGAGGACAGATCAATCAGCCCCAGCATTTT. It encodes CASSEVRGQINQPQHF.

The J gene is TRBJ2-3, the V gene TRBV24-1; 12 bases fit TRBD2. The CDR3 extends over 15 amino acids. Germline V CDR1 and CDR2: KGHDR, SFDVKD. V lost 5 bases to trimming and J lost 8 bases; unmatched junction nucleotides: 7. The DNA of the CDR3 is TGTGCCACCAGTGCTGGACTAGCGGGACGGGGTACGCAGTATTTT. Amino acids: CATSAGLAGRGTQYF.

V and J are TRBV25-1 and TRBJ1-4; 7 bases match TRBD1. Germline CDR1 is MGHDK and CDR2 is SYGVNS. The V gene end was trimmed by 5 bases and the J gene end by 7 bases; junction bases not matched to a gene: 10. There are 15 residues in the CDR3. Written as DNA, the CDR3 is TGTGCCAGCAGTACGACAGGGCAAGACAGTGAAAAACTGTTTTTT. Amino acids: CASSTTGQDSEKLFF.